The 14 T cell receptor beta chains given below trace back to one sample, sequenced in a study of CXCR3-negative and CXCR3-positive naive CD8 T cells. The method, 5' RACE with UMI labels, was used to prepare the TRB cDNA libraries. TCRdb re-called the 5' RACE reads; every CDR3 protein appears as one record, without DNA. This repertoire includes 35,000 to 45,000 distinct CDR3 sequences. The sequenced material came from naive CXCR3- CD8+ T cells from blood. As for subset: CD45RO-CCR7+CD27+CD95- naive CD8+ T cells lacking CXCR3 (TNR3-). These receptor sequences come from a human donor in good health. Some clones in this sample may be carry-over from other donors' samples.

The chain is built from TRBV7-6 and TRBJ2-3; TCRdb names TRBD2, which stays unverified in the absence of DNA. The CDR3 covers 16 residues. Germline values: CDR1 SGHVS, CDR2 FNYEAQ. The CDR3 here is CASSPILAGGTDTQYF.

The chain is built from TRBV3-1 and TRBJ2-7. The CDR3 covers 14 residues. Germline CDR1 LGHDT, CDR2 YNNKEL (reference sequence). CDR3 amino acids: CASSRSRETDGQYF.

V usage is TRBV7-9 and J usage is TRBJ2-7; TCRdb names TRBD1, which stays unverified in the absence of DNA. This CDR3 contains 18 residues. CDR1 and CDR2 (germline): SEHNR, FQNEAQ (reference sequence). The CDR3 reads CATQPGTGGFLISYEQYF.

The chain is built from TRBV11-2 and TRBJ1-3; TCRdb outputs TRBD1, but without DNA this stays unchecked. In germline, CDR1 is SGHAT, CDR2 FQNNGV. The CDR3 runs to 18 residues. The CDR3 spells CASSPNYILGGSGNTIYF.

This sequence joins TRBV6-1 and TRBJ2-1; lacking DNA, the TRBD1 call made by TCRdb goes unchecked. The CDR3 has 19 amino acids. Germline assignment: CDR1 MNHNS and CDR2 SASEGT. The CDR3 reads CASSAPVSAGFQQLDEQFF.

The chain uses TRBV29-1 and TRBJ2-7. Per germline, CDR1 SQVTM and CDR2 ANQGSEA. The CDR3 consists of 14 residues. CDR3 protein: CSVALITGNYEQYF.

V and J are TRBV27 and TRBJ2-7; TCRdb designates TRBD1, a call that cannot be tested without DNA. The germline V gene has CDR1 MNHEY and CDR2 SMNVEV (reference sequence). CDR3 length: 13 residues. Here the CDR3 reads CASSFGQGGERYF.

The J gene is TRBJ1-1, the V gene TRBV21-1. TRBV21-1 is a pseudogene locus. CDR3 length: 11 amino acids. The CDR3 reads CASSKSAEAFF.

This chain's CDR3 is CASSSSLAGAEQFF. The chain recombines TRBV7-9 with TRBJ2-1; lacking DNA, the TRBD2 call made by TCRdb goes unchecked. Germline V gives CDR1 SEHNR, CDR2 FQNEAQ (reference sequence). The CDR3 runs 14 residues.

The gene calls are TRBV4-3 and TRBJ2-1; the D gene TCRdb calls, TRBD1, cannot be checked with no DNA. CDR1 LGHNA and CDR2 YSLEER come from the germline V gene. The CDR3 length is 17 residues. The CDR3 here is CASSQDSGVGSYNEQFF.

V and J are TRBV10-3 and TRBJ2-5; TCRdb selects TRBD1, and the lack of DNA leaves this call unchecked. CDR1 is ENHRY, CDR2 SYGVKD, per germline. The CDR3 runs 14 residues. The CDR3 sequence is CAISESGQAGTQYF.

The chain's CDR3 is CSARNKDRVMNTEAFF. This rearrangement joins TRBV20-1 to TRBJ1-1; without DNA, the TCRdb call of TRBD1 cannot be checked. Germline-derived CDR1 and CDR2 are DFQATT and SNEGSKA (reference sequence). The CDR3 contains 16 residues.

The CDR3 spells CASTTNTGYEQYF. The V and J genes are TRBV7-8 and TRBJ2-7; TCRdb's assignment of TRBD1 cannot be checked, as there is no DNA. Per germline, CDR1 SGHVS and CDR2 FQNEAQ. The CDR3 totals 13 residues.

The gene calls are TRBV6-2 or TRBV6-3 and TRBJ2-7; TCRdb gives TRBD2 as the D gene, but with no DNA this cannot be confirmed. This CDR3 is built from 13 residues. Germline V gene lookup returns CDR1 MNHEY and CDR2 SVGEGT. CDR3 loop: CASSRDSIYEQYF.